The 9 T cell receptor beta chains reported below all come from one sample, sequenced in a study of control samples from healthy donors and cancer patients. Measured with immunoSEQ multiplex PCR; TCRdb has only the in-frame clones, and not every one. The sample consists of 48,000 or so clones, 85% to 95% of them appearing once. Source material: PBMCs. The receptor set was obtained from a woman aged 45-60 years with head and neck cancer.

The V and J genes are TRBV30 and TRBJ1-1; 7 bases are shared with TRBD1. V gave up 1 base and J gave up 7 bases; unmatched junction bases: 6. This CDR3 contains 13 residues. Germline V gene sequence: CDR1 GTSNPN, CDR2 SVGIG (reference sequence). For the CDR3, the DNA is TGTGCCTGGAGTGACAGGGGCAATCTTGAAGCTTTCTTT. It translates to CAWSDRGNLEAFF.

This chain connects TRBV6-1 to TRBJ2-7; D unclear. V lost 0 bases and J lost 2, with 14 bases in between. Germline V lookup: CDR1 MNHNS, CDR2 SASEGT. The CDR3 is made up of 16 amino acids. This CDR3 reads CASSEALGNLPYEQYF. The CDR3 nucleotides read TGTGCCAGCAGTGAAGCGCTAGGTAACTTACCCTACGAGCAGTACTTC.

This chain joins TRBV7-9 and TRBJ2-7; D could derive from TRBD1 or TRBD2 (5 bases each). The CDR3 is 15 residues long. V was pared by 2 bases and J by 2 bases, with 13 bases between. The germline V gene has CDR1 SEHNR and CDR2 FQNEAQ (reference sequence). CDR3 nucleotides: TGTGCCAGCAGCTTATTGAGGGACCCGACCTACGAGCAGTACTTC. It encodes CASSLLRDPTYEQYF.

This chain joins TRBV6-2 or TRBV6-3 and TRBJ2-7; D is undetermined. Trimming pared 0 bases from V and 3 bases from J, leaving 6 bases between. Germline V gene sequence: CDR1 MNHEY, CDR2 SVGEGT. This CDR3 contains 13 residues. CDR3 amino acids: CASSYSYSYEQYF. The CDR3 coding sequence is TGTGCCAGCAGTTACTCGTACAGCTACGAGCAGTACTTC.

The gene calls are TRBV3-1 (or the pseudogene TRBV3-2) and TRBJ1-2; TRBD1 matches 9 bases. The trim removed 3 bases at V and 3 bases at J, leaving 11 bases unmatched. Germline V gives CDR1 LGHDT, CDR2 YNNKEL (reference sequence). The CDR3 runs to 17 residues. DNA of the CDR3: TGTGCCAGCAGCCAGTATACGGGACAGGGCAATTACTATGGCTACACCTTC. Translation gives CASSQYTGQGNYYGYTF.

This rearrangement joins TRBV27 to TRBJ2-7; TRBD2 agrees at 8 bases. The V gene end was trimmed by 11 bases and the J gene end by 3 bases; junction bases not matched to a gene: 24. Germline V gives CDR1 MNHEY, CDR2 SMNVEV (reference sequence). This CDR3 is built from 18 residues. Here the CDR3 DNA reads TGTGCCCGCGGCGCGCCCCGGGGGGGGGACCTGGGGGGCTACGAGCAGTACTTC. This encodes CARGAPRGGDLGGYEQYF.

This chain joins TRBV18 and TRBJ2-2; no reliable D call. Germline V CDR1 and CDR2: KGHSH, LQKENI. Trimming took off 6 bases at V and 6 bases at J, with 11 bases between the two ends. CDR3 size: 13 residues. This chain's CDR3 is CASSSRRAGELFF. CDR3 DNA sequence: TGTGCCAGCTCCTCAAGAAGGGCCGGGGAGCTGTTTTTT. The variable domain in full, completed from reference TRBV18 and TRBJ2-2, reads NAGVMQNPRHLVRRRGQEARLRCSPMKGHSHVYWYRQLPEEGLKFMVYLQKENIIDESGMPKERFSAEFPKEGPSILRIQQVVRGDSAAYFCASSSRRAGELFFGEGSRLTVL.

This chain joins TRBV6-1 and TRBJ1-2; 9 bases map to TRBD1. This CDR3 is 15 amino acids long. V shed 2 bases and J 2 bases; nucleotides not matched to a gene: 3. Per the germline V gene, CDR1 is MNHNS and CDR2 is SASEGT. The CDR3 region has the DNA TGTGCCAGCAGTGAACCCGGACAGGGGAACTATGGCTACACCTTC. Its translation: CASSEPGQGNYGYTF.

The chain couples TRBV7-2 to TRBJ2-5, with 11 bases aligning to TRBD2. Unmatched junction bases numbered 12, after V lost 1 base and J lost 5 bases. In germline, CDR1 is SGHTA, CDR2 FQGNSA. This CDR3 has 18 residues. CDR3 in DNA: TGTGCCAGCAGCTTAGTTTTGGGCCTAGCGGGGGGTGGGGAGACCCAGTACTTC. It specifies CASSLVLGLAGGGETQYF.